The 20 T cell receptor beta chains listed next were all sequenced from one sample in a study of T cell repertoires in cytomegalovirus infection. TCRdb fed the reads into MiXCR, producing one record per CDR3 protein. The table records about 770,000 distinct CDR3 sequences, around 29% of them present only once. Their antigens remain unidentified. This specimen was cultured CD8+ T cells from PBMCs, taken from culture after CMV antigen stimulation. These receptor sequences come from a human donor in good health (CMV status not recorded). Some clones in this sample may be carry-over from other donors' samples.

The chain links TRBV12-3 or TRBV12-4 to TRBJ1-5; D may be TRBD1 (6 bases). There are 13 residues in the CDR3. V was shortened by 7 bases and J by 4 bases, with 11 bases between the two germline ends. CDR3 region: CASTTGRNQPQHF. In nucleotides, the CDR3 is TGTGCCAGCACAACAGGGAGGAATCAGCCCCAGCATTTT.

This chain links TRBV6-5 with TRBJ1-1, with no clear D. The CDR3 consists of 13 residues. V dropped 4 bases and J dropped 0 bases, with 6 bases sitting between them. CDR1 and CDR2 from the germline V gene are MNHEY and SVGAGI. The CDR3 is CASSFHLNTEAFF. Written as DNA, the CDR3 is TGTGCCAGCAGTTTTCACTTGAACACTGAAGCTTTCTTT.

The table lists this clonotype with many counts. V and J are TRBV7-2 and TRBJ2-5, with 9 nucleotides matching TRBD1. The length of the CDR3 is 16 residues. The V segment lost 4 bases and the J segment 4 bases; nucleotides outside the gene matches: 10. Per germline, CDR1 SGHTA and CDR2 FQGNSA. The CDR3 nucleotides are TGTGCCAGCAGCTCGGGGGACAGGGTCTTGAGAGAGACCCAGTACTTC. Translated, it gives CASSSGDRVLRETQYF.

The chain uses TRBV12-3 or TRBV12-4 and TRBJ2-1, with D perhaps given as TRBD1 or TRBD2 (6 bases each). There are 15 residues in the CDR3. V was shortened by 8 bases and J by 0 bases, with 14 bases between the two germline ends. CDR3 amino acids: CASLLGGSSYNEQFF. CDR3 in DNA: TGTGCCAGCTTATTGGGGGGCAGCTCCTACAATGAGCAGTTCTTC.

This clonotype was detected once. The rearrangement joins TRBV10-3 to TRBJ2-7, with D tentatively TRBD1 (5 bases). There are 14 residues in the CDR3. Trimming pared 5 bases from V and 3 bases from J, leaving 14 bases between. Germline V CDR1 and CDR2: ENHRY, SYGVKD. The CDR3 DNA follows: TGTGCCATCAGTCAACCAGGAACAGGCTACGAGCAGTACGTC. It translates to CAISQPGTGYEQYV.

CDR3 residues: CASTRTGKIYPEAFF. The CDR3 nucleotides read TGTGCCAGCACCAGGACAGGGAAAATATATCCTGAAGCTTTCTTT. The rearrangement links TRBV7-4 to TRBJ1-1; 8 bases agree with TRBD1. The CDR3 has 15 residues. Looked up from germline, CDR1 is SGHVT and CDR2 is SQSDAQ. The trim removed 7 bases at V and 6 bases at J, leaving 13 bases unmatched.

This clonotype was seen a handful of times. The chain links TRBV28 to TRBJ2-1; TRBD1 might be the D (5 bases). The V gene lost 0 bases and the J gene lost 10 bases, with 13 bases spanning the gap. This CDR3 spans 14 amino acids. Germline V gene data show CDR1 as MDHEN and CDR2 as SYDVKM. The CDR3 DNA sequence: TGTGCCAGCAGTTTATGGGGCAGGGTAGGCGAGCAGTTCTTC. This sequence encodes CASSLWGRVGEQFF.

In its sample, this clonotype was seen a few times. This rearrangement joins TRBV5-6 to TRBJ2-7; 8 nucleotides line up with TRBD1. Germline loops: CDR1 SGHDT, CDR2 YYEEEE. V lost 5 bases to trimming and J lost 5 bases; unmatched junction nucleotides: 9. There are 14 residues in the CDR3. Here the CDR3 DNA reads TGTGCCAGCAGTTACCCCAGGGGGCAAGACGAGCAGTACTTC. It encodes CASSYPRGQDEQYF. The full variable domain, completed using reference TRBV5-6 and TRBJ2-7, is DAGVTQSPTHLIKTRGQQVTLRCSPKSGHDTVSWYQQALGQGPQFIFQYYEEEERQRGNFPDRFSGHQFPNYSSELNVNALLLGDSALYLCASSYPRGQDEQYFGPGTRLTVT.

V gene TRBV19 combines with J gene TRBJ1-1; D remains unclear. Germline CDR1 LNHDA, CDR2 SQIVND (reference sequence). Trimming stripped 10 bases from V and 1 base from J, with 16 bases between. CDR3 length equals 14 residues. The CDR3 bases are TGTGCCACCTACGACCCGGATACGAACACTGAAGCTTTCTTT. Translated, it gives CATYDPDTNTEAFF.

This clonotype turned up a few times. The chain has TRBV6-5 and TRBJ1-6; D remains ambiguous. Germline CDR1 is MNHEY and CDR2 is SVGAGI. V lost 6 bases and J 3 bases, leaving 18 bases between the germline ends. CDR3 size: 17 residues. The CDR3 region has the DNA TGTGCCAGCAGCCCCCGTGGGAACCTGGGCTATAATTCACCCCTCCACTTT. It yields the protein CASSPRGNLGYNSPLHF.

The CDR3 nucleotides are TGTGCCAGCAGCCGGGGGTGGGGGGGCGACCAGCCCCAGCATTTT. Protein sequence: CASSRGWGGDQPQHF. The rearrangement links TRBV7-2 to TRBJ1-5, with D possibly matching TRBD1 (6 bases). The V gene lost 5 bases and the J gene lost 7 bases, with 18 bases spanning the gap. The CDR3 is made up of 15 amino acids. The germline CDR1 and CDR2 sequences are SGHTA and FQGNSA. Supplemented by reference TRBV7-2 and TRBJ1-5, the full variable domain reads GAGVSQSPSNKVTEKGKDVELRCDPISGHTALYWYRQSLGQGLEFLIYFQGNSAPDKSGLPSDRFSAERTGGSVSTLTIQRTQQEDSAVYLCASSRGWGGDQPQHFGDGTRLSIL.

In this sample, this clonotype turned up a few times. The rearrangement joins TRBV20-1 to TRBJ2-2; D call uncertain. V lost 7 bases and J 4 bases, leaving 13 bases between the germline ends. CDR3 size: 13 residues. Germline CDR1 and CDR2: DFQATT and SNEGSKA (reference sequence). CDR3 sequence reads: CSDRRQPTGELFF. The CDR3 DNA reads TGCAGTGACAGACGGCAACCCACCGGGGAGCTGTTTTTT.

In its sample, this clonotype was seen a few times. The chain has TRBV7-9 and TRBJ1-6; D not certain. The ends were cut back, 0 bases at V and 3 bases at J, with 3 bases in the middle. Germline V gives CDR1 SEHNR, CDR2 FQNEAQ (reference sequence). This CDR3 contains 14 residues. CDR3: CASSLADYNSPLHF. CDR3 bases: TGTGCCAGCAGCTTAGCTGACTATAATTCACCCCTCCACTTT.

The DNA of the CDR3 is TGTGCCAGCAGCTTAGAAAGGCACCCAGGGCGGACCGGGGAGCTGTTTTTT. This gives the protein CASSLERHPGRTGELFF. The rearrangement links TRBV7-8 to TRBJ2-2; possible D gene TRBD1, 5 bases. The V and J ends lost 1 base and 5 bases respectively, with 17 bases between them. This CDR3 is 17 amino acids long. Per germline, CDR1 SGHVS and CDR2 FQNEAQ.

The chain recombines TRBV19 with TRBJ2-1; 10 bases align to TRBD2. CDR3 length: 16 amino acids. With 3 bases clipped from V and 1 base from J, the junction kept 3 bases outside the gene matches. Per germline, CDR1 LNHDA and CDR2 SQIVND (reference sequence). The CDR3 spells CASSMLAGASYNEQFF. The CDR3 nucleotides read TGTGCCAGTAGTATGCTAGCGGGGGCATCCTACAATGAGCAGTTCTTC.

This clonotype was seen repeatedly, ten times or more. This chain joins TRBV7-8 and TRBJ2-5; D is possibly TRBD1 or TRBD2 (5 bases each). V lost 4 bases, J lost 1 base, and 13 bases lay in between. CDR1 and CDR2 from the germline V gene are SGHVS and FQNEAQ. This CDR3 is 15 amino acids long. The CDR3: CASSYVVGVQETQYF. The CDR3 DNA reads as TGTGCCAGCAGCTACGTCGTGGGGGTCCAAGAGACCCAGTACTTC.

The V call is TRBV7-9, the J call TRBJ1-6; D might be TRBD1 (6 bases). V lost 7 bases and J lost 10, with 14 bases in between. CDR3 size: 13 residues. Germline-derived CDR1 and CDR2 are SEHNR and FQNEAQ (reference sequence). In nucleotides, the CDR3 is TGTGCCAGCACCCCTAGGGGGGAATCACCCCTCCACTTT. This gives the protein CASTPRGESPLHF.

This clonotype has only a few counts. V gene TRBV7-9 combines with J gene TRBJ1-2; perhaps TRBD1 as D (5 bases). Germline V gene lookup returns CDR1 SEHNR and CDR2 FQNEAQ (reference sequence). The CDR3 runs 18 residues. V lost 4 bases and J lost 6, with 27 bases in between. CDR3 bases: TGTGCCAGCAGCTCTCTATCCGGGACCGCAGTGCCCGATGATGGCTACACCTTC. Its translation: CASSSLSGTAVPDDGYTF.

This clonotype has a count of ten or more. V and J are TRBV12-3 or TRBV12-4 and TRBJ2-1; 11 bases map to TRBD2. The trim removed 0 bases at V and 7 bases at J, leaving 5 bases unmatched. The CDR3 loop spans 16 amino acids. The CDR3 DNA is TGTGCCAGCAGTTTAGCCTTAGCGGGGGGGCGAAATGAGCAGTTCTTC. Translating gives CASSLALAGGRNEQFF.

This clonotype was observed a few times. The chain combines TRBV7-6 with TRBJ2-1, with TRBD1 matching 9 bases. J was trimmed by 4 bases and V by 5 bases; bases with no gene match: 9. This CDR3 has 16 residues. CDR1 is SGHVS, CDR2 FNYEAQ, per germline. CDR3 bases: TGTGCCAGCAGCCCCAGGGCTGGGACAGGGTACAATGAGCAGTTCTTC. Encoded protein: CASSPRAGTGYNEQFF.